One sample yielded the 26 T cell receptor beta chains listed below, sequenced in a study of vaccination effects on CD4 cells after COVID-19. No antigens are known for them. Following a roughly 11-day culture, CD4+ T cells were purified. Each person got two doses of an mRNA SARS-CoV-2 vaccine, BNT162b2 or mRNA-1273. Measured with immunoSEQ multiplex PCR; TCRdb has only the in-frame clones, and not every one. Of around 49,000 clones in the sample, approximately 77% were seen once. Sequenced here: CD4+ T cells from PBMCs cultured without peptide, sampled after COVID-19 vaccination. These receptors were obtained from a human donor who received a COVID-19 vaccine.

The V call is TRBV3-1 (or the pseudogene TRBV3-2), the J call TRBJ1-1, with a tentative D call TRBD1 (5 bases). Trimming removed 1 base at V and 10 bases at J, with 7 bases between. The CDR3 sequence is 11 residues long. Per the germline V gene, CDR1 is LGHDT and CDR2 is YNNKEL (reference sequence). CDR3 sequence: CASSQGGGAFF. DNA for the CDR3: TGTGCCAGCAGCCAAGGGGGGGGAGCTTTCTTT.

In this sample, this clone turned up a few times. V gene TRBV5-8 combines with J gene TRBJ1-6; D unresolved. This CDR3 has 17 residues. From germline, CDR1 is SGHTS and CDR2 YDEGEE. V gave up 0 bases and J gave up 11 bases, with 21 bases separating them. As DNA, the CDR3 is TGTGCCAGCAGCTTGGCCGGCCGAGGGCTCTCCGCGGCACCCCTCCACTTT. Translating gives CASSLAGRGLSAAPLHF.

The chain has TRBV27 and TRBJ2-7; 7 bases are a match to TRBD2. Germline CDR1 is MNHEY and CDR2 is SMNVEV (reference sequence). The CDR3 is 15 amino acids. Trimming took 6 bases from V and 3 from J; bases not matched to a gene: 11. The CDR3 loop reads CASSLRLAVGYEQYF. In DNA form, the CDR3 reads TGTGCCAGCAGCCTAAGACTAGCTGTGGGCTACGAGCAGTACTTC.

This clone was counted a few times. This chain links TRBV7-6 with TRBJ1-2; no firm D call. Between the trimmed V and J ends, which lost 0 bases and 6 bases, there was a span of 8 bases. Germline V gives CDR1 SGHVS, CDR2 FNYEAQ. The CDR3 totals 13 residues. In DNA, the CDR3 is TGTGCCAGCAGCTTAGCGTGGAGGGATGGCTACACCTTC. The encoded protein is CASSLAWRDGYTF.

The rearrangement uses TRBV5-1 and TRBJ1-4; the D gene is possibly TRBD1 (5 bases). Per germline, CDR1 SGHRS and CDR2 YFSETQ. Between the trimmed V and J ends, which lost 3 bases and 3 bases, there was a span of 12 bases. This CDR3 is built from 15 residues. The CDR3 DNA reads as TGCGCCAGCAGCTCGGGGGTTCTGGCTAATGAAAAACTGTTTTTT. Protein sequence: CASSSGVLANEKLFF.

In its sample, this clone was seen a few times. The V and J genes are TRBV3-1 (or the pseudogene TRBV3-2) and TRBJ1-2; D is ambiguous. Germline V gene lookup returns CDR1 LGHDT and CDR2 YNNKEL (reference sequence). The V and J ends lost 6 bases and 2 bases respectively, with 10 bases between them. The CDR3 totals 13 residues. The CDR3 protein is CASSESPNYGYTF. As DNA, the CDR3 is TGTGCCAGCAGTGAGTCGCCCAACTATGGCTACACCTTC.

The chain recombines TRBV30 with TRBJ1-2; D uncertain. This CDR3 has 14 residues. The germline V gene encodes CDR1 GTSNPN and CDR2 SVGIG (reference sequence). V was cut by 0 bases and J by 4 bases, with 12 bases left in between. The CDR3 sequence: CAWSVDGGLYGYTF. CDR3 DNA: TGTGCCTGGAGTGTGGACGGAGGACTCTATGGCTACACCTTC.

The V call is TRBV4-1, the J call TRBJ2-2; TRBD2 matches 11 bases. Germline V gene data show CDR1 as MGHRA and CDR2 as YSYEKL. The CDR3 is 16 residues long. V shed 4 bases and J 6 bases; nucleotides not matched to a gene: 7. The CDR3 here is CASSPHGTSGAGELFF. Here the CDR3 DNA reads TGCGCCAGCAGCCCCCACGGGACTAGCGGTGCCGGGGAGCTGTTTTTT.

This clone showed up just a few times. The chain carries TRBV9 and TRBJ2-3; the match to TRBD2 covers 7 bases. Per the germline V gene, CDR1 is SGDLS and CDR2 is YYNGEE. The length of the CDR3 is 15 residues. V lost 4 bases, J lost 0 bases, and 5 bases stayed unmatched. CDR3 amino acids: CASSSSGTSTDTQYF. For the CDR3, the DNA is TGTGCCAGCAGCTCGAGCGGGACTAGCACAGATACGCAGTATTTT.

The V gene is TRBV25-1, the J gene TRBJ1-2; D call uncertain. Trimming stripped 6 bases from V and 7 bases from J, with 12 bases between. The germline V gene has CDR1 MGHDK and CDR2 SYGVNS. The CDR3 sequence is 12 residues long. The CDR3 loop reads CASSRIGIGYTF. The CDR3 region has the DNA TGTGCCAGCAGCCGGATAGGGATTGGCTACACCTTC.

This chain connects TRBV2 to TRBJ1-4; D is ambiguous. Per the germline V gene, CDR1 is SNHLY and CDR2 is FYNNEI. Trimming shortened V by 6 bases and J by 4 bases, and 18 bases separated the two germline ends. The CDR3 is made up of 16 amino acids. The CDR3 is CASSPPGSRYNEKLFF. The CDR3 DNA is TGTGCCAGCAGCCCCCCTGGCAGCCGTTATAATGAAAAACTGTTTTTT.

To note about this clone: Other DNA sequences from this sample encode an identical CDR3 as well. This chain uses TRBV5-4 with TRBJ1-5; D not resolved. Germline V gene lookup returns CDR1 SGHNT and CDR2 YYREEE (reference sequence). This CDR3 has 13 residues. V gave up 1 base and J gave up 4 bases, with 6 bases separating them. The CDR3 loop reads CASSLQGNQPQHF. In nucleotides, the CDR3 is TGTGCCAGCAGCTTGCAAGGGAATCAGCCCCAGCATTTT.

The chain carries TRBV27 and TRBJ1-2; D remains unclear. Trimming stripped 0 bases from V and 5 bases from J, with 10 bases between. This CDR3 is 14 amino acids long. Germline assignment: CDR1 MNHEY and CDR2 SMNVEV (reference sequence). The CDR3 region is CASSLSVGSYGYTF. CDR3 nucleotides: TGTGCCAGCAGTTTATCAGTAGGGAGTTATGGCTACACCTTC.

CDR3 region: CASSYSSETQYF. The CDR3 bases are TGTGCCAGCAGTTACTCTTCGGAGACCCAGTACTTC. The V and J genes are TRBV2 and TRBJ2-5; D is ambiguous. This CDR3 region has 12 residues. Germline loops: CDR1 SNHLY, CDR2 FYNNEI. The V end lost 5 bases, the J end lost 5 bases, and 9 bases lay between the germline ends.

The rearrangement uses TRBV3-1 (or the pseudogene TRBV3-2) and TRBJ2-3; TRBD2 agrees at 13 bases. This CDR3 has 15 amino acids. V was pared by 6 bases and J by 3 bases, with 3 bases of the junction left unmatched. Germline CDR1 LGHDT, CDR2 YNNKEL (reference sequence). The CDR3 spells CASSRLAGGTDTQYF. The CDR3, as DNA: TGTGCCAGCAGTCGACTAGCGGGAGGTACAGATACGCAGTATTTT.

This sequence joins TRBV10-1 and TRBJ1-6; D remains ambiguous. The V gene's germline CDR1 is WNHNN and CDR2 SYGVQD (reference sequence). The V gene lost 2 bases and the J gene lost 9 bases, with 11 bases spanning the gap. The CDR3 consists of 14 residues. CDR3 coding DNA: TGCGCCAGCAGTGAGGCAGAGATGCGTTCACCCCTCCACTTT. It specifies CASSEAEMRSPLHF.

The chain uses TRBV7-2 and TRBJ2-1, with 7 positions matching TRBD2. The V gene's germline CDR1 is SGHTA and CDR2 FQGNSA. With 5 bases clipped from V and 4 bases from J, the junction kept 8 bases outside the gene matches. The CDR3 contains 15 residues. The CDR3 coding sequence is TGTGCCAGCAGCCTTAGCGGCGGGAGTTACAATGAGCAGTTCTTC. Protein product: CASSLSGGSYNEQFF. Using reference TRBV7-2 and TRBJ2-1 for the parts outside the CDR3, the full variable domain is GAGVSQSPSNKVTEKGKDVELRCDPISGHTALYWYRQSLGQGLEFLIYFQGNSAPDKSGLPSDRFSAERTGGSVSTLTIQRTQQEDSAVYLCASSLSGGSYNEQFFGPGTRLTVL.

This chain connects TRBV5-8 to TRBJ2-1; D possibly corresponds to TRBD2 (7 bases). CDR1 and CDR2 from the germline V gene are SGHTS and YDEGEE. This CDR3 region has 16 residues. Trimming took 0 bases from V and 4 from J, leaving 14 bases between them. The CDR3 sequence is CASSLGEGGEYNEQFF. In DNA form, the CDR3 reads TGTGCCAGCAGCTTGGGTGAGGGGGGGGAATACAATGAGCAGTTCTTC.

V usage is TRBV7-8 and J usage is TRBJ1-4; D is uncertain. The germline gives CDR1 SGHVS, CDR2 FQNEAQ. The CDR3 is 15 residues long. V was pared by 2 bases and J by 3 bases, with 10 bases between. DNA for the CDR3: TGTGCCAGCAGCTTACTGGGAAATTCTAATGAAAAACTGTTTTTT. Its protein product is CASSLLGNSNEKLFF.

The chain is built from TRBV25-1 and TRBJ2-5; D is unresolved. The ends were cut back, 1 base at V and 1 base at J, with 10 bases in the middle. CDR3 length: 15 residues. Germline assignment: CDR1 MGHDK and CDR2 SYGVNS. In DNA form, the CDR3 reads TGTGCCAGCAGTGAATTCGGACGCCTCCAAGAGACCCAGTACTTC. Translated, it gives CASSEFGRLQETQYF.

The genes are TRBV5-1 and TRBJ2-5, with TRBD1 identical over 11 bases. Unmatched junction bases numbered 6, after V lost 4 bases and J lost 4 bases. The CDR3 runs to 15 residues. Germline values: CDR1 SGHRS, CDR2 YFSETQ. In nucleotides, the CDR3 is TGCGCCAGCAGCATCCCCGGGACAGGGGGAGAGACCCAGTACTTC. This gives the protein CASSIPGTGGETQYF.

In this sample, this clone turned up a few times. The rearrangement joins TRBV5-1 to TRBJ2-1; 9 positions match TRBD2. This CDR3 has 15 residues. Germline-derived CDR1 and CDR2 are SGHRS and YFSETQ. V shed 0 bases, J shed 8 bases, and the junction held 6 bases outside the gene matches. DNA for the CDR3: TGCGCCAGCAGCTTGGGGGCGGGGGGGCCCTATGAGCAGTTCTTC. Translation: CASSLGAGGPYEQFF. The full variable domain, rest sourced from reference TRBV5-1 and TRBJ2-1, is KAGVTQTPRYLIKTRGQQVTLSCSPISGHRSVSWYQQTPGQGLQFLFEYFSETQRNKGNFPGRFSGRQFSNSRSEMNVSTLELGDSALYLCASSLGAGGPYEQFFGPGTRLTVL.

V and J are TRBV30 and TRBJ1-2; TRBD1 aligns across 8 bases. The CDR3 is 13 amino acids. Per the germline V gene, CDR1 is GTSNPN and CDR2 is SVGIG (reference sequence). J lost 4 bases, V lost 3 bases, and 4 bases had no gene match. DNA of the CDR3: TGTGCCTGGAGCCCCGGACAGGGCTATGGCTACACCTTC. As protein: CAWSPGQGYGYTF. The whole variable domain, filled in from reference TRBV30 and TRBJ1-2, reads SQTIHQWPATLVQPVGSPLSLECTVEGTSNPNLYWYRQAAGRGLQLLFYSVGIGQISSEVPQNLSASRPQDRQFILSSKKLLLSDSGFYLCAWSPGQGYGYTFGSGTRLTVV.

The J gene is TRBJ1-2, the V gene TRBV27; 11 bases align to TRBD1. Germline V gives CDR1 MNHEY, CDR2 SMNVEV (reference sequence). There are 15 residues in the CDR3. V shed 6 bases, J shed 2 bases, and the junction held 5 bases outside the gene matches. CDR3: CASRGQGGTNYGYTF. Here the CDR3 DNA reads TGTGCCAGCAGGGGACAGGGGGGAACGAACTATGGCTACACCTTC.

CDR3: CASSQMAGGTYEQYF. The CDR3 nucleotides are TGTGCCAGCAGCCAAATGGCGGGAGGGACCTACGAGCAGTACTTC. This sequence joins TRBV3-1 (or the pseudogene TRBV3-2) and TRBJ2-7; 9 bases map to TRBD2. V gave up 2 bases and J gave up 2 bases; unmatched junction bases: 4. Germline CDR1 is LGHDT and CDR2 is YNNKEL (reference sequence). The CDR3 loop spans 15 amino acids.

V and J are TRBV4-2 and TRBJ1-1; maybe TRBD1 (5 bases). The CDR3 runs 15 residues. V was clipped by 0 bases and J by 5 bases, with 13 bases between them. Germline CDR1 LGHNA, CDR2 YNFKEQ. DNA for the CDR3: TGTGCCAGCAGCCAAGAAGGTCAGGGAAGGACTGAAGCTTTCTTT. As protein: CASSQEGQGRTEAFF.